The clone carrying this T cell receptor beta chain was detected once. This sample is part of a study of CD8+ T cells in alopecia areata. The treatment was: oral pan-JAK inhibitor, 5-10 mg twice daily. cDNA serving as the sequencing template came from extracted, reverse transcribed RNA. Profiling relied on immunoSEQ multiplex PCR, and the TCRdb table lists in-frame clones only, not all of them. Counted here are about 210,000 clones, approximately 65% occurring once; the ten biggest clones make up roughly 1.2%. V gave up 3 bases and J gave up 3 bases; unmatched junction bases: 4. The CDR3 is made up of 15 amino acids. Germline-derived CDR1 and CDR2 are SGDLS and YYNGEE.

V usage is TRBV9 and J usage is TRBJ2-7, with 12 nucleotides matching TRBD1. Sequences were derived from CD4+ T cells sorted from blood, sampled at week 44, from a patient treated with tofacitinib. The clonotype was recovered from a human donor with alopecia areata. The CDR3 here is CASSEGQGAYYEQYF. CDR3 in DNA: TGTGCCAGCAGCGAGGGACAGGGGGCCTACTACGAGCAGTACTTC.